The next 7 T cell receptor beta chains were all read from a single sample in a study of cytomegalovirus exposure and HLA in healthy donors. In the PCR, 60 Vbeta and 13 Jbeta primers were used. Assay used: immunoSEQ multiplex PCR; TCRdb lists only in-frame clones, some missing. Among about 130,000 clones listed, about 66% were seen once. The sample consisted of PBMCs. Every receptor here comes from a human donor in good health.

The chain carries TRBV5-1 and TRBJ2-7; 8 bases match TRBD1. With 4 bases clipped from V and 2 bases from J, the junction kept 5 bases outside the gene matches. The germline gives CDR1 SGHRS, CDR2 YFSETQ. This CDR3 comprises 14 residues. CDR3 protein: CASSRDRTTYEQYF. The CDR3 DNA sequence: TGCGCCAGCAGCCGGGACAGGACCACCTACGAGCAGTACTTC.

V gene TRBV18 combines with J gene TRBJ2-3; TRBD2 matches at 14 bases. J lost 5 bases, V lost 6 bases, and 7 bases had no gene match. CDR3 length equals 16 residues. CDR1 and CDR2 (germline): KGHSH, LQKENI. The CDR3 here is CASSLGTSGSLDTQYF. The CDR3 DNA follows: TGTGCCAGCTCGCTCGGGACTAGCGGGAGCTTAGATACGCAGTATTTT.

This chain uses TRBV18 with TRBJ1-5, with TRBD1 matching 10 bases. CDR3 length: 15 amino acids. The V and J ends lost 3 bases and 4 bases, in that order; junction bases with no gene match: 3. CDR1 KGHSH and CDR2 LQKENI come from the germline V gene. The DNA for the CDR3 is TGTGCCAGCTCACCGGGGACAGGGGAAAATCAGCCCCAGCATTTT. Protein: CASSPGTGENQPQHF. The entire variable domain, with the rest obtained from reference TRBV18 and TRBJ1-5, is as follows: NAGVMQNPRHLVRRRGQEARLRCSPMKGHSHVYWYRQLPEEGLKFMVYLQKENIIDESGMPKERFSAEFPKEGPSILRIQQVVRGDSAAYFCASSPGTGENQPQHFGDGTRLSIL.

The CDR3 DNA reads as TGTGCCAGCAATCAACAGGGGGTTCGAGAGACCCAGTACTTC. It codes for CASNQQGVRETQYF. V usage is TRBV2 and J usage is TRBJ2-5; 8 positions agree with TRBD1. The CDR3 spans 14 residues. Germline assignment: CDR1 SNHLY and CDR2 FYNNEI. V lost 7 bases, J lost 4 bases, and 8 bases stayed unmatched.

The chain recombines TRBV9 with TRBJ2-1; a possible D gene is TRBD2 (5 bases). Germline V gene sequence: CDR1 SGDLS, CDR2 YYNGEE. The CDR3 length is 15 residues. Trimming stripped 4 bases from V and 2 bases from J, with 13 bases between. CDR3 amino acids: CASSQRSGTYNEQFF. In DNA form, the CDR3 reads TGTGCCAGCAGCCAGAGGAGCGGTACCTACAATGAGCAGTTCTTC.

As DNA, the CDR3 is TGCAGCATTGCTGACCCCGGGGGAAAAGCTTTCTTT. Residues: CSIADPGGKAFF. This sequence joins TRBV29-1 and TRBJ1-1; D perhaps matches TRBD1 (5 bases). Between the trimmed V and J ends, which lost 8 bases and 9 bases, there was a span of 19 bases. The CDR3 is 12 residues long. The germline CDR1 and CDR2 sequences are SQVTM and ANQGSEA.

The genes are TRBV5-4 and TRBJ2-5, with 10 bases lining up with TRBD2. The germline CDR1 and CDR2 sequences are SGHNT and YYREEE (reference sequence). Trimming cost V 4 bases and J 2 bases; bases outside gene matches: 5. CDR3 size: 15 residues. The CDR3 reads CASSLGTSEQETQYF. DNA of the CDR3: TGTGCCAGCAGCCTAGGGACTAGCGAACAAGAGACCCAGTACTTC. Full variable domain (rest looked up from reference TRBV5-4 and TRBJ2-5): ETGVTQSPTHLIKTRGQQVTLRCSSQSGHNTVSWYQQALGQGPQFIFQYYREEENGRGNFPPRFSGLQFPNYSSELNVNALELDDSALYLCASSLGTSEQETQYFGPGTRLLVL.